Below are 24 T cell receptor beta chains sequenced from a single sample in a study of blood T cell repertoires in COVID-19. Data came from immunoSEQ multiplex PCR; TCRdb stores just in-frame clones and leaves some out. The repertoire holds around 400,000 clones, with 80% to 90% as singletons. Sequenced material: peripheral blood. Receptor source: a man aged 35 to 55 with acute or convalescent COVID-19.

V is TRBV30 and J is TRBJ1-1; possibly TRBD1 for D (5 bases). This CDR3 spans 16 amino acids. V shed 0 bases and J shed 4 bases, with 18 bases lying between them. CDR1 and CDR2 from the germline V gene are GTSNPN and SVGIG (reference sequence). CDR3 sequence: CAWSVGWAGIGTEAFF. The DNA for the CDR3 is TGTGCCTGGAGTGTAGGTTGGGCAGGGATAGGCACTGAAGCTTTCTTT.

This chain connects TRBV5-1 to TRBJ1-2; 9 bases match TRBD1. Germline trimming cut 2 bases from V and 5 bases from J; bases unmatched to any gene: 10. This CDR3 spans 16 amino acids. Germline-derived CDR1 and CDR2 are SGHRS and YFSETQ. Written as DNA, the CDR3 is TGCGCCAGCAGCTTTGCTCGGACAGGGGACGCTTATGGCTACACCTTC. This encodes CASSFARTGDAYGYTF. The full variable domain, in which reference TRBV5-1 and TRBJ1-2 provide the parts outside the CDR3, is KAGVTQTPRYLIKTRGQQVTLSCSPISGHRSVSWYQQTPGQGLQFLFEYFSETQRNKGNFPGRFSGRQFSNSRSEMNVSTLELGDSALYLCASSFARTGDAYGYTFGSGTRLTVV.

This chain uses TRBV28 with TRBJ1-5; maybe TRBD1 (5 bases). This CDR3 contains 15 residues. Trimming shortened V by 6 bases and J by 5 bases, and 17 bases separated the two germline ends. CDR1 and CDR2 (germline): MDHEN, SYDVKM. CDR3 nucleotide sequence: TGTGCCAGCAGCCCCGTTGGAGGGGCTCATCAGCCCCAGCATTTT. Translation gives CASSPVGGAHQPQHF.

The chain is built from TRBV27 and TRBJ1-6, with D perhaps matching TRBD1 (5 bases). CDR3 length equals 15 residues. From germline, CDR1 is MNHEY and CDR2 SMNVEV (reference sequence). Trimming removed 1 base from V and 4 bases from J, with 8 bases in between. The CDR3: CASSLLAGYNSPLHF. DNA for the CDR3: TGTGCCAGCAGTTTATTAGCAGGGTATAATTCACCCCTCCACTTT.

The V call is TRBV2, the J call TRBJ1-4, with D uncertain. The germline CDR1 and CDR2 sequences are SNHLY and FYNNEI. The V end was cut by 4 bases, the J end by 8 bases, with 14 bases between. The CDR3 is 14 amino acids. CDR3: CASSVAGSYEKLFF. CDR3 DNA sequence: TGTGCCAGCAGTGTCGCCGGGTCGTACGAAAAACTGTTTTTT.

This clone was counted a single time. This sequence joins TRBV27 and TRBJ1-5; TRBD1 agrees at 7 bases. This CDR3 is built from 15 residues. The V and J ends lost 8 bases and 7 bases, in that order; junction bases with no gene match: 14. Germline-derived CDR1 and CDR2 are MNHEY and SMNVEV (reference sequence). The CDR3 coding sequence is TGTGCCAGCGGAGAGACAGGGTTTGGTGGCCAGCCCCAGCATTTT. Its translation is CASGETGFGGQPQHF.

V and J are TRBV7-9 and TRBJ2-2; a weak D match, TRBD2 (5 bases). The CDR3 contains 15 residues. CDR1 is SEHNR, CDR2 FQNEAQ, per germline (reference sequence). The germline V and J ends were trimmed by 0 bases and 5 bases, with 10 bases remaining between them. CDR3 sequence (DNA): TGTGCCAGCAGCTTAGCGGAGGTCCCTACCGGGGAGCTGTTTTTT. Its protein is CASSLAEVPTGELFF.

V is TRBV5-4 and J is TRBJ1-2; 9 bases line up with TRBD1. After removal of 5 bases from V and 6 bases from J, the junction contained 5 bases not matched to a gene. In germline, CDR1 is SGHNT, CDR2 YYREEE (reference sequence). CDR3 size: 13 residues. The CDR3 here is CASRTQGADGYTF. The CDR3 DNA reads TGTGCCAGCAGGACACAGGGGGCTGATGGCTACACCTTC.

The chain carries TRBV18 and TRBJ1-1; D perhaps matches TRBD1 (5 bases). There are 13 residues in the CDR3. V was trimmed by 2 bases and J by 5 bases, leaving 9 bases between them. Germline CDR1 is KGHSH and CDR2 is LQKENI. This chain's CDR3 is CASSPRGGTEAFF. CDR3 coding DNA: TGTGCCAGCTCACCAAGGGGAGGGACTGAAGCTTTCTTT.

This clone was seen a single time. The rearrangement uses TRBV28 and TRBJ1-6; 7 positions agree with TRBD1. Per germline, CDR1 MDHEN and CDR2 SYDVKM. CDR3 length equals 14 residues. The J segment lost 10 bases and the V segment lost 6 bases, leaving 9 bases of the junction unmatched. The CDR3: CASSLRQGYSPLHF. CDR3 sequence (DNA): TGTGCCAGCAGCCTAAGACAGGGTTACTCACCCCTCCACTTT.

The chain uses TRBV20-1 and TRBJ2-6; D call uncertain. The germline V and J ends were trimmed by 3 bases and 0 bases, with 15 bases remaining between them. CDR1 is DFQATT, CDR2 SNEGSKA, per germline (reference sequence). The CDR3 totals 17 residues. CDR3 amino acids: CSASPRWQNSGANVLTF. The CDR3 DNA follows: TGCAGTGCTAGTCCTAGGTGGCAGAACTCTGGGGCCAACGTCCTGACTTTC.

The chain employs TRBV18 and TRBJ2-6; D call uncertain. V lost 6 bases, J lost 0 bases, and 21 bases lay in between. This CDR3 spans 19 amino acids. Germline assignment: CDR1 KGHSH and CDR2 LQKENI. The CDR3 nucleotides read TGTGCCAGCTCTGACCCCGGAGCTGAACTCCTCTCTGGGGCCAACGTCCTGACTTTC. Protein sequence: CASSDPGAELLSGANVLTF. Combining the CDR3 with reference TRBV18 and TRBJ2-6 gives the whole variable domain NAGVMQNPRHLVRRRGQEARLRCSPMKGHSHVYWYRQLPEEGLKFMVYLQKENIIDESGMPKERFSAEFPKEGPSILRIQQVVRGDSAAYFCASSDPGAELLSGANVLTFGAGSRLTVL.

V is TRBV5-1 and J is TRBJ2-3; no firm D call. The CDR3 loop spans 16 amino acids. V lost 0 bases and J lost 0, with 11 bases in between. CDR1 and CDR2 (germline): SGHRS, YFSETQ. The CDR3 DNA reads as TGCGCCAGCAGCTTGGAACCTCTCAGAAGCACAGATACGCAGTATTTT. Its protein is CASSLEPLRSTDTQYF.

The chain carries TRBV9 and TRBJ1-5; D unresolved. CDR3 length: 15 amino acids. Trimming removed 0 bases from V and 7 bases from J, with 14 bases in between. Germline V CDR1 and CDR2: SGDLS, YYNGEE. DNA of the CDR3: TGTGCCAGCAGCGTAGGTTCCGTTCCTACCCAGCCCCAGCATTTT. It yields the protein CASSVGSVPTQPQHF.

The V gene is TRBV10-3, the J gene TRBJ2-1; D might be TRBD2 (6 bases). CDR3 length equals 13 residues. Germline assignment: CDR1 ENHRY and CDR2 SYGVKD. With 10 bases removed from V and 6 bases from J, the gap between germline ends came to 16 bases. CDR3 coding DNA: TGTGCCACCTCAATGGCGGGGTTCAATGAGCAGTTCTTC. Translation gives CATSMAGFNEQFF.

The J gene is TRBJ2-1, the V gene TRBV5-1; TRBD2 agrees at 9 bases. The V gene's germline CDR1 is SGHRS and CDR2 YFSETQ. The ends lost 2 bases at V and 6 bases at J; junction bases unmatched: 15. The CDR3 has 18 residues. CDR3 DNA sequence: TGCGCCAGCAGCTTTTCATTAGCGGGGGCGCCCTTGTCCAATGAGCAGTTCTTC. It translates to CASSFSLAGAPLSNEQFF.

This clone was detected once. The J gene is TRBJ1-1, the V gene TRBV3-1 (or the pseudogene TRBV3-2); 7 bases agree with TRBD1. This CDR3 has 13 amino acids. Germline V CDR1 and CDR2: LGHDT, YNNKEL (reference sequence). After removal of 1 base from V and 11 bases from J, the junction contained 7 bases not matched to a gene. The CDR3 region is CASSQGLDRAAFF. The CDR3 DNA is TGTGCCAGCAGCCAAGGCCTTGACAGGGCCGCTTTCTTT.

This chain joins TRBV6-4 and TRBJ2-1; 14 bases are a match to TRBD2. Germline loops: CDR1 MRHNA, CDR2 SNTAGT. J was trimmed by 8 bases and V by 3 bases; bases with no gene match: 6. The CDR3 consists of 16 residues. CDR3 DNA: TGTGCCAGCAGTGAATTCGGGACTAGCGGGAGTGATGAGCAGTTCTTC. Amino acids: CASSEFGTSGSDEQFF.

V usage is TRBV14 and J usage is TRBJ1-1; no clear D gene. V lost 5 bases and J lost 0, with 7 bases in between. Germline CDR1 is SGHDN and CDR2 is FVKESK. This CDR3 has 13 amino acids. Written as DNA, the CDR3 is TGTGCCAGCAGCTCTCTGTTGAACACTGAAGCTTTCTTT. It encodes CASSSLLNTEAFF.

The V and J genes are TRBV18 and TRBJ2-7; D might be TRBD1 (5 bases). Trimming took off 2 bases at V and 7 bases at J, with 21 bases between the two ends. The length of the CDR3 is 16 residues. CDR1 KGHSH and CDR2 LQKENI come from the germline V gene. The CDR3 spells CASSPGDGQGRVEQYF. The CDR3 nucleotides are TGTGCCAGCTCACCAGGCGACGGGCAGGGCCGGGTGGAGCAGTACTTC.

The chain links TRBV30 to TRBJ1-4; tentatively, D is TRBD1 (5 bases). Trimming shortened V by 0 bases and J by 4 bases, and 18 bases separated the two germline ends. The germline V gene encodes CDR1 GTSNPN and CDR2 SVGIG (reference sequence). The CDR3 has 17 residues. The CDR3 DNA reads TGTGCCTGGAGTGTCACGAGGACGGGGGGGGTTAATGAAAAACTGTTTTTT. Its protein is CAWSVTRTGGVNEKLFF. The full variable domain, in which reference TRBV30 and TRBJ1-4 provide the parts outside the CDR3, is SQTIHQWPATLVQPVGSPLSLECTVEGTSNPNLYWYRQAAGRGLQLLFYSVGIGQISSEVPQNLSASRPQDRQFILSSKKLLLSDSGFYLCAWSVTRTGGVNEKLFFGSGTQLSVL.

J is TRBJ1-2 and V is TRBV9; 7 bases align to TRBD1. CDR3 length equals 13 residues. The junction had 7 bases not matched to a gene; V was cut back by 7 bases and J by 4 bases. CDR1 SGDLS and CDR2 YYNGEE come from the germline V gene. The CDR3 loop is CASSPDRSYGYTF. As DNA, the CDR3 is TGTGCCAGCTCCCCGGACAGGAGCTATGGCTACACCTTC.

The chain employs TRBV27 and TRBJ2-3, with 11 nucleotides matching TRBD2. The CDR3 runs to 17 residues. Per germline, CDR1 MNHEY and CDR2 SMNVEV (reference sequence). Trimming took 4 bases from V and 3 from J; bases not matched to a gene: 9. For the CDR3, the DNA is TGTGCCAGCAGTTACAATGGACTAGCGGGTACTACAGATACGCAGTATTTT. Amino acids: CASSYNGLAGTTDTQYF.

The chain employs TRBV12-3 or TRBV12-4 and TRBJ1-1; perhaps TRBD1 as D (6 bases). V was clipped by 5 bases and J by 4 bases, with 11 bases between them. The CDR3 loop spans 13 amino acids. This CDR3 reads CASSPRQATEAFF. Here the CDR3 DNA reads TGTGCCAGCAGTCCCAGACAGGCCACTGAAGCTTTCTTT.